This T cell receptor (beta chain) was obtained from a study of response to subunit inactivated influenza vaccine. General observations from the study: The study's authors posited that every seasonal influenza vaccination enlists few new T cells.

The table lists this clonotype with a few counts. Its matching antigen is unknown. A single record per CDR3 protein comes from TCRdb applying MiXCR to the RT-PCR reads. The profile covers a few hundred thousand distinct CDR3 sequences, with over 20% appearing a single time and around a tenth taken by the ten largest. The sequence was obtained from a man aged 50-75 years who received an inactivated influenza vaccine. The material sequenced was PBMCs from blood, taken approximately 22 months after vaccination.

This CDR3 reads CSARMIQETQYF. The CDR3 nucleotides are TGCAGTGCTAGAATGATACAAGAGACCCAGTACTTC. The chain joins TRBV20-1 to TRBJ2-5, with D uncertain. Per germline, CDR1 DFQATT and CDR2 SNEGSKA (reference sequence). Trimming shortened V by 2 bases and J by 2 bases, and 6 bases separated the two germline ends. This CDR3 region has 12 residues.